Listed here are 25 T cell receptor beta chains from one sample, sequenced in a study of T-cell reconstitution after alpha-beta-depleted transplantation in children. TCRbeta library preparation incorporated unique molecular identifiers. TCRdb analysed the PCR reads with MiXCR anew, one entry per CDR3 protein. The data show just under 350,000 distinct CDR3 sequences, under 20% seen once. The sequenced sample was PBMCs, mostly from graft donor cells, obtained 360 days after TCRalphabeta/CD19-depleted stem cell transplant. Receptor source: a male patient aged 2-10 years who had a stem cell transplant for acute lymphoblastic leukemia, so the T cells may come from the graft donor.

This rearrangement joins TRBV4-2 to TRBJ2-7, with D tentatively TRBD1 (6 bases). Germline V gene lookup returns CDR1 LGHNA and CDR2 YNFKEQ. This CDR3 spans 14 amino acids. Deletions cut 4 bases from V and 3 bases from J, with 13 bases between. CDR3 DNA: TGTGCCAGCAGCCCGGACAGCACTATCTACGAGCAGTACTTC. As protein: CASSPDSTIYEQYF.

This clonotype came up a few times. The chain carries TRBV2 and TRBJ2-5, with D perhaps TRBD1 or TRBD2 (5 bases each). CDR3 size: 13 residues. V was cut by 8 bases and J by 1 base, with 11 bases left in between. Germline CDR1 SNHLY, CDR2 FYNNEI. CDR3 coding DNA: TGTGCCAGCCATTTGGGGGTCCAAGAGACCCAGTACTTC. Residues: CASHLGVQETQYF.

This clonotype was seen more than once but under ten times. The V and J genes are TRBV28 and TRBJ2-7, with TRBD2 matching 13 bases. CDR1 and CDR2 (germline): MDHEN, SYDVKM. V lost 6 bases, J lost 4 bases, and 6 bases stayed unmatched. This CDR3 contains 15 residues. The CDR3 reads CASRLTSGRAYEQYF. The CDR3, as DNA: TGTGCCAGCAGACTTACTAGCGGGAGGGCTTACGAGCAGTACTTC.

The rearrangement joins TRBV12-3 or TRBV12-4 to TRBJ2-1; no firm D call. Trimming removed 4 bases from V and 5 bases from J, with 12 bases in between. The CDR3 runs to 14 residues. CDR3 sequence (DNA): TGTGCCAGCAGTTCGACCCTCTGGGACAATGAGCAGTTCTTC. Translating it yields CASSSTLWDNEQFF.

This clonotype was observed a handful of times. The V call is TRBV6-5, the J call TRBJ2-1, with 8 bases identical to TRBD2. The J segment lost 2 bases and the V segment lost 4 bases, leaving 10 bases of the junction unmatched. The CDR3 is 17 amino acids. The germline V gene encodes CDR1 MNHEY and CDR2 SVGAGI. Written as DNA, the CDR3 is TGTGCCAGCAGTTCCCTTACCGGGACTAGACCCTACAATGAGCAGTTCTTC. Translation gives CASSSLTGTRPYNEQFF.

The genes are TRBV29-1 and TRBJ2-3; TRBD1 might be the D (6 bases). CDR3 length equals 14 residues. Germline assignment: CDR1 SQVTM and CDR2 ANQGSEA. V lost 0 bases, J lost 3 bases, and 10 bases lay in between. CDR3: CSVEDPGQTDTQYF. The CDR3 nucleotides are TGCAGCGTTGAAGATCCCGGACAGACAGATACGCAGTATTTT.

This chain connects TRBV2 to TRBJ2-3, with 10 bases lining up with TRBD2. Germline trimming cut 4 bases from V and 3 bases from J; bases unmatched to any gene: 4. The CDR3 contains 15 residues. Germline loops: CDR1 SNHLY, CDR2 FYNNEI. CDR3 nucleotides: TGTGCCAGCAGTGGGGGACTAGCGAAGACAGATACGCAGTATTTT. Translated: CASSGGLAKTDTQYF.

This clonotype has only a few counts. The chain is built from TRBV15 and TRBJ2-2, with TRBD2 as a possible D gene (5 bases). CDR1 and CDR2 (germline): LNHNV, YYDKDF (reference sequence). V shed 5 bases and J shed 7 bases, with 14 bases lying between them. The CDR3 loop spans 14 amino acids. The CDR3 region has the DNA TGTGCCACCAGCCCCGCGTTACTAGTCGGGGAGCTGTTTTTT. Translating gives CATSPALLVGELFF.

The chain is built from TRBV5-1 and TRBJ2-3; possible D gene TRBD2, 6 bases. CDR1 is SGHRS, CDR2 YFSETQ, per germline. V was cut by 4 bases and J by 0 bases, with 15 bases left in between. The CDR3 covers 16 residues. CDR3 loop: CASSPFSGFSTDTQYF. CDR3 in DNA: TGCGCCAGCAGCCCCTTTAGCGGATTTAGCACAGATACGCAGTATTTT.

V is TRBV6-2 or TRBV6-3 and J is TRBJ2-7; D unresolved. Trimming took 6 bases from V and 4 from J, leaving 13 bases between them. The germline gives CDR1 MNHEY, CDR2 SVGEGT. The CDR3 has 13 residues. The CDR3 coding sequence is TGTGCCAGCAGCCTCCCCGACGCTTACGAGCAGTACTTC. Residues: CASSLPDAYEQYF.

This clonotype was found a few times. The V and J genes are TRBV27 and TRBJ2-2; 12 bases agree with TRBD2. CDR3 length equals 15 residues. V shed 2 bases and J 7 bases; nucleotides not matched to a gene: 2. CDR1 and CDR2 from the germline V gene are MNHEY and SMNVEV (reference sequence). CDR3 sequence reads: CASSLLAGGVGELFF. CDR3 in DNA: TGTGCCAGCAGTTTACTAGCGGGAGGGGTCGGGGAGCTGTTTTTT.

This chain connects TRBV29-1 to TRBJ2-1, with 12 bases matching TRBD2. Germline V gene data show CDR1 as SQVTM and CDR2 as ANQGSEA. This CDR3 has 15 amino acids. V lost 7 bases, J lost 5 bases, and 9 bases stayed unmatched. The CDR3 DNA follows: TGCAGCGCTGATCTAGCGGGAGGGCCCAACAATGAGCAGTTCTTC. It encodes CSADLAGGPNNEQFF.

The genes are TRBV7-2 and TRBJ2-1; TRBD2 aligns across 11 bases. The CDR3 is 16 amino acids. From germline, CDR1 is SGHTA and CDR2 FQGNSA. Trimming took 5 bases from V and 4 from J; bases not matched to a gene: 7. The CDR3 sequence is CASSNPGLAVYNEQFF. CDR3 sequence (DNA): TGTGCCAGCAGCAACCCGGGACTAGCGGTATACAATGAGCAGTTCTTC.

This clonotype was detected many times. The J gene is TRBJ2-5, the V gene TRBV12-3 or TRBV12-4; D is undetermined. The ends were cut back, 3 bases at V and 7 bases at J, with 6 bases in the middle. CDR3 length: 11 residues. CDR3 in DNA: TGTGCCAGCAGTTTCTCCGGGACCCAGTACTTC. It is translated as CASSFSGTQYF.

The chain links TRBV7-6 to TRBJ2-6; 7 nucleotides match TRBD1. Per germline, CDR1 SGHVS and CDR2 FNYEAQ. Trimming took 4 bases from V and 7 from J; bases not matched to a gene: 7. The CDR3 is 15 residues long. The CDR3 nucleotides are TGTGCCAGCAGCTACGGGGACAGCCAAGCCAACGTCCTGACTTTC. Its protein is CASSYGDSQANVLTF.

This clonotype came up a few times. CDR3 sequence (DNA): TGCAGCGCTGGAACAGTTCGGACTGAAGCTTTCTTT. Encoded protein: CSAGTVRTEAFF. The chain links TRBV29-1 to TRBJ1-1; no reliable D call. The CDR3 consists of 12 residues. Trimming took off 7 bases at V and 5 bases at J, with 14 bases between the two ends. Germline V lookup: CDR1 SQVTM, CDR2 ANQGSEA.

The rearrangement links TRBV7-6 to TRBJ2-4; TRBD1 might be the D (5 bases). In germline, CDR1 is SGHVS, CDR2 FNYEAQ. This CDR3 contains 14 residues. Between the trimmed V and J ends, which lost 1 base and 5 bases, there was a span of 9 bases. CDR3 residues: CASSLGVRENIQYF. In nucleotides, the CDR3 is TGTGCCAGCAGCTTAGGAGTCAGGGAAAACATTCAGTACTTC.

A few counts support this clonotype. The chain joins TRBV10-3 to TRBJ1-1; 12 bases match TRBD1. The CDR3 totals 17 residues. CDR1 is ENHRY and CDR2 is SYGVKD in the germline V gene. The ends lost 3 bases at V and 5 bases at J; junction bases unmatched: 10. CDR3 sequence (DNA): TGTGCCATCAGTGATCTCCGGGACAGGGGGCGAGGAACTGAAGCTTTCTTT. It is translated as CAISDLRDRGRGTEAFF.

The V gene is TRBV27, the J gene TRBJ2-1; D unresolved. The CDR3 runs to 13 residues. V was shortened by 3 bases and J by 8 bases, with 11 bases between the two germline ends. CDR1 is MNHEY, CDR2 SMNVEV, per germline (reference sequence). CDR3 sequence (DNA): TGTGCCAGCAGTTTCGGAGACAAAGATGAGCAGTTCTTC. It specifies CASSFGDKDEQFF.

This clonotype was seen repeatedly, ten times or more. The V call is TRBV20-1, the J call TRBJ2-1; D ambiguous. The germline V gene has CDR1 DFQATT and CDR2 SNEGSKA (reference sequence). V lost 0 bases to trimming and J lost 8 bases, with 8 bases between them. There are 12 residues in the CDR3. The CDR3 sequence: CSARDRGYEQFF. The CDR3 DNA follows: TGCAGTGCTAGAGACCGAGGCTATGAGCAGTTCTTC.

The table lists this clonotype with a few counts. The V call is TRBV6-2 or TRBV6-3, the J call TRBJ1-2; D remains unclear. Trimming removed 3 bases at V and 7 bases at J, with 6 bases between. The CDR3 sequence is 11 residues long. From germline, CDR1 is MNHEY and CDR2 SVGEGT. Written as DNA, the CDR3 is TGTGCCAGCAGTTATCGGAGTGGCTACACCTTC. This gives the protein CASSYRSGYTF.

This clonotype was counted a few times. The chain links TRBV20-1 to TRBJ2-3; no firm D call. The CDR3 length is 15 residues. V shed 0 bases and J shed 3 bases, with 13 bases lying between them. CDR1 DFQATT and CDR2 SNEGSKA come from the germline V gene (reference sequence). Written as DNA, the CDR3 is TGCAGTGCTAGAGATCAACTACCGAAGACAGATACGCAGTATTTT. Its translation: CSARDQLPKTDTQYF.

The V and J genes are TRBV10-1 and TRBJ2-3, with no clear D. The CDR3 loop spans 14 amino acids. Trimming stripped 4 bases from V and 1 base from J, with 9 bases between. CDR1 is WNHNN, CDR2 SYGVQD, per germline (reference sequence). CDR3 sequence: CASSGALGTDTQYF. The CDR3 DNA is TGCGCCAGCAGTGGGGCTCTAGGCACAGATACGCAGTATTTT.

This sequence joins TRBV6-6 and TRBJ1-5, with D unresolved. Trimming took 2 bases from V and 11 from J, leaving 10 bases between them. There are 12 residues in the CDR3. Germline lookup yields CDR1 MNHNY and CDR2 SVGAGI (reference sequence). CDR3 residues: CASSYGPEAQHF. The DNA of the CDR3 is TGTGCCAGCAGTTACGGTCCAGAGGCCCAGCATTTT.

This clonotype came up many times. This rearrangement joins TRBV29-1 to TRBJ2-5; TRBD2 aligns across 9 bases. Germline CDR1 is SQVTM and CDR2 is ANQGSEA. With 6 bases clipped from V and 1 base from J, the junction kept 6 bases outside the gene matches. CDR3 length: 14 amino acids. The CDR3 region has the DNA TGCAGCGTCCGGGGTAGCGGGAGCCAAGAGACCCAGTACTTC. This codes for CSVRGSGSQETQYF.